This T cell receptor (beta chain) was sequenced for a study of beta chain features in type 1 diabetes. Trimming took 5 bases from V and 9 from J; bases not matched to a gene: 13. The CDR3 loop spans 15 amino acids. The V gene's germline CDR1 is SEHNR and CDR2 FQNEAQ (reference sequence). Expressed TCRB transcripts were sequenced because the entire RNA isolate underwent reverse transcription. This table comes from immunoSEQ multiplex PCR, and its TCRdb copy is limited to in-frame clones, with some not included. The data contain about 330,000 clones, roughly 11% of them seen just once; the ten biggest clones take up about 0.015%. In this sample, this clone turned up a few times. Based on CD45RO/CCR7/CD25/CD127/CD95/CD27, CD4+ regulatory, stem cell-like memory, naive and central memory cells were sorted.

This receptor was identified in a woman in her 30s in good health. The chain joins TRBV7-9 to TRBJ2-1; 7 nucleotides match TRBD1. The source material was naive CD4+ T cells from blood. The DNA for the CDR3 is TGTGCCAGCAGCCTCCTAGACCGAGGGGGCGTTGAGCAGTTCTTC. Encoded protein: CASSLLDRGGVEQFF.